The 15 T cell receptor beta chains below come from one sample, sequenced in a study of T cell repertoires in cytomegalovirus infection. TCRdb reprocessed the reads with MiXCR, giving one entry per CDR3 protein. The table has around 450,000 distinct CDR3 sequences, under 40% seen once. Sequenced material: PBMCs. The receptor set was obtained from a human donor in good health (CMV status not recorded). Some clones in this sample may be carry-over from other donors' samples.

Only a few counts were recorded for this clonotype. CDR3: CASSSKSWGYTF. CDR3 DNA sequence: TGTGCCAGTAGTAGCAAGAGCTGGGGCTACACCTTC. This chain links TRBV19 with TRBJ1-2; unclear D gene. Trimming cost V 4 bases and J 8 bases, with 11 bases left between them. The CDR3 contains 12 residues. Germline V gene data show CDR1 as LNHDA and CDR2 as SQIVND (reference sequence).

Points on this clonotype: A much larger clonotype is one base distant, so this may be a read error. V gene TRBV12-3 or TRBV12-4 combines with J gene TRBJ1-6; 7 nucleotides agree with TRBD1. Germline trimming cut 5 bases from V and 6 bases from J; bases unmatched to any gene: 4. The CDR3 has 14 amino acids. The CDR3 sequence is CASSIDRANSPLHF. The CDR3 DNA follows: TGTGCCAGCAGTATAGACAGGGCTAATTCACCCCTCCACTTT.

Many counts were recorded for this clonotype. This chain joins TRBV6-2 or TRBV6-3 and TRBJ2-1; 12 positions agree with TRBD2. With V trimmed by 5 bases and J by 9 bases, 14 bases remained unmatched. The germline gives CDR1 MNHEY, CDR2 SVGEGT. This CDR3 comprises 17 residues. This CDR3 is CASSPSRLAGGPGEQFF. CDR3 bases: TGTGCCAGCAGTCCCTCCCGTCTAGCGGGGGGGCCGGGTGAGCAGTTCTTC.

The chain couples TRBV12-3 or TRBV12-4 to TRBJ1-5; TRBD1 matches at 7 bases. V lost 6 bases and J lost 11; bases outside the gene matches: 10. This CDR3 has 13 residues. The CDR3 sequence is CASRRDRNAAQHF. The CDR3 bases are TGTGCCAGCAGACGGGACAGAAATGCAGCCCAGCATTTT.

This clonotype appeared a few times. This chain links TRBV15 with TRBJ2-2, with 8 bases aligning to TRBD1. This CDR3 has 14 amino acids. V trimming: 4 bases; J trimming: 8 bases; junction bases outside the gene matches: 6. Germline CDR1 reads LNHNV; CDR2 reads YYDKDF (reference sequence). The CDR3: CATSTDRGRGELFF. CDR3 DNA: TGTGCCACCAGCACAGACAGGGGAAGGGGGGAGCTGTTTTTT.

This clonotype was found a few times. The rearrangement uses TRBV6-2 or TRBV6-3 and TRBJ1-2; D unresolved. Trimming took 8 bases from V and 7 from J, leaving 14 bases between them. The CDR3 contains 12 residues. Germline V gene sequence: CDR1 MNHEY, CDR2 SVGEGT. The CDR3 loop reads CASADPSGGYTF. CDR3 in DNA: TGTGCCAGCGCGGACCCCTCGGGTGGCTACACCTTC.

This clonotype was seen only a few times. V gene TRBV5-4 combines with J gene TRBJ2-1; 9 positions agree with TRBD1. Germline assignment: CDR1 SGHNT and CDR2 YYREEE (reference sequence). CDR3 length: 15 amino acids. J lost 6 bases, V lost 2 bases, and 6 bases had no gene match. The CDR3, as DNA: TGTGCCAGCAGCTTCCGGGACAGGGAAGGCAATGAGCAGTTCTTC. It yields the protein CASSFRDREGNEQFF.

This sequence joins TRBV29-1 and TRBJ2-7; perhaps TRBD1 as D (5 bases). Looked up from germline, CDR1 is SQVTM and CDR2 is ANQGSEA. Trimming stripped 5 bases from V and 2 bases from J, with 13 bases between. This CDR3 is 13 amino acids long. CDR3 residues: CSVRQPSTYEQYF. CDR3 in DNA: TGCAGCGTTAGACAGCCCTCTACCTACGAGCAGTACTTC.

This sequence joins TRBV2 and TRBJ1-4, with TRBD1 identical over 9 bases. The V segment lost 6 bases and the J segment 7 bases; nucleotides outside the gene matches: 9. CDR1 is SNHLY, CDR2 FYNNEI, per germline. This CDR3 has 15 amino acids. The CDR3 sequence: CASSEQGALPEKLFF. CDR3 DNA: TGTGCCAGCAGCGAACAGGGGGCTCTTCCTGAAAAACTGTTTTTT.

This clonotype occurred once. The junction differs from germline at one of its ends, possibly a read error. The chain recombines TRBV6-2 or TRBV6-3 with TRBJ2-5, with 8 positions matching TRBD1. The germline CDR1 and CDR2 sequences are MNHEY and SVGEGT. This CDR3 has 13 amino acids. CDR3 nucleotides: TGTGCCAGCAGTTCGGACAGGGTGGAGACCCATTATTTC. Translated: CASSSDRVETHYF.

The chain carries TRBV29-1 and TRBJ1-6; D is possibly TRBD1 (5 bases). Germline CDR1 reads SQVTM; CDR2 reads ANQGSEA. V lost 6 bases and J lost 11, with 23 bases in between. The CDR3 runs to 15 residues. CDR3 amino acids: CSVPWDRSGLAPLHF. CDR3 DNA: TGCAGCGTGCCCTGGGACCGGTCGGGGTTAGCACCCCTCCACTTT.

This clonotype has only one observation. The rearrangement uses TRBV11-3 and TRBJ2-1, with 8 bases lining up with TRBD2. The trim removed 6 bases at V and 5 bases at J, leaving 15 bases unmatched. CDR3 size: 17 residues. Germline CDR1 reads SGHNT; CDR2 reads YENEEA. DNA of the CDR3: TGTGCCAGCAGTTATGCTAGCGGGTGGGCTCTGAACAATGAGCAGTTCTTC. Its translation: CASSYASGWALNNEQFF. The full variable domain, in which reference TRBV11-3 and TRBJ2-1 provide the parts outside the CDR3, is EAGVVQSPRYKIIEKKQPVAFWCNPISGHNTLYWYLQNLGQGPELLIRYENEEAVDDSQLPKDRFSAERLKGVDSTLKIQPAELGDSAVYLCASSYASGWALNNEQFFGPGTRLTVL.

Comment on this clonotype: A read error may be the cause here, since a much bigger clone is one base away. J is TRBJ1-1 and V is TRBV7-4, with a weak D call TRBD1 (5 bases). Germline assignment: CDR1 SGHVT and CDR2 SQSDAQ. This CDR3 has 13 residues. The CDR3 spells CASSPARGTEDFF. For the CDR3, the DNA is TGTGCCAGCAGCCCGGCAAGGGGTACTGAAGATTTCTTT.

This chain joins TRBV5-1 and TRBJ2-5; D not resolved. Trimming cost V 0 bases and J 2 bases, with 5 bases left between them. CDR3 length: 13 residues. CDR1 and CDR2 (germline): SGHRS, YFSETQ. This CDR3 is CASSLAIQETQYF. In DNA, the CDR3 is TGCGCCAGCAGCTTGGCCATTCAAGAGACCCAGTACTTC.

The genes are TRBV28 and TRBJ2-7; D ambiguous. Between the trimmed V and J ends, which lost 9 bases and 2 bases, there was a span of 26 bases. CDR3 length equals 17 residues. Germline CDR1 MDHEN, CDR2 SYDVKM. The CDR3 protein is CARSHMTQVIKTYEQYF. The CDR3 coding sequence is TGTGCCAGAAGTCATATGACCCAGGTGATAAAAACCTACGAGCAGTACTTC. Supplemented by reference TRBV28 and TRBJ2-7, the full variable domain reads DVKVTQSSRYLVKRTGEKVFLECVQDMDHENMFWYRQDPGLGLRLIYFSYDVKMKEKGDIPEGYSVSREKKERFSLILESASTNQTSMYLCARSHMTQVIKTYEQYFGPGTRLTVT.